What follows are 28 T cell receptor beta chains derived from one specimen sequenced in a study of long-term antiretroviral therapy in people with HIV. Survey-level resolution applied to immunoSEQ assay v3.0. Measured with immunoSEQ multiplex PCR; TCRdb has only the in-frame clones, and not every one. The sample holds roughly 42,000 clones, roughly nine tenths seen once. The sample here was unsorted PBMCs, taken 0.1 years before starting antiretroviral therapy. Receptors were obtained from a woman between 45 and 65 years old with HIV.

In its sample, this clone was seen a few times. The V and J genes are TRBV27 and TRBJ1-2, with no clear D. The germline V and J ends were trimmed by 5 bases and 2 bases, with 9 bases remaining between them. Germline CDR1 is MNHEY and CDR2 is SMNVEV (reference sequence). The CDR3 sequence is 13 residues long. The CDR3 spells CASSTGPNYGYTF. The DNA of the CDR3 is TGTGCCAGCAGTACGGGCCCCAACTATGGCTACACCTTC.

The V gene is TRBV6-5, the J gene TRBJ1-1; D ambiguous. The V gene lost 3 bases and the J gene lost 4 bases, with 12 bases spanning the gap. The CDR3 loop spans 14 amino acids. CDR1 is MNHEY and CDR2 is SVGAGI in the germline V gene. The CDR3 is CASSYESYSTEAFF. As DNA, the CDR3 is TGTGCCAGCAGTTATGAATCATATAGCACTGAAGCTTTCTTT.

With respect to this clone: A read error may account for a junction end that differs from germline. This CDR3 is CAGSFLWGGTNTGELFF. CDR3 bases: TGTGCCGGCAGTTTTCTTTGGGGGGGGACTAACACCGGGGAGCTGTTTTTT. V is TRBV27 and J is TRBJ2-2; 7 bases are a match to TRBD2. The CDR3 is 17 amino acids. CDR1 MNHEY and CDR2 SMNVEV come from the germline V gene (reference sequence).

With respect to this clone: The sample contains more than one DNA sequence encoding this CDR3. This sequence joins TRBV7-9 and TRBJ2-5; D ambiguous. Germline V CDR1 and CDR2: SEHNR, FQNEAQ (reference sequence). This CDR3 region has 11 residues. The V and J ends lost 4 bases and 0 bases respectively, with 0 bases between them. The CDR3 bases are TGTGCCAGCAGCTACCAAGAGACCCAGTACTTC. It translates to CASSYQETQYF.

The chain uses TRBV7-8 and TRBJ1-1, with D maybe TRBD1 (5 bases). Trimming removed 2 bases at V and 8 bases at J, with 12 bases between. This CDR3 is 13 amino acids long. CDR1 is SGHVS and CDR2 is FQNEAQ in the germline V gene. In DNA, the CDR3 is TGTGCCAGCAGCTTATACCGGGACTCCGAAGCTTTCTTT. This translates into CASSLYRDSEAFF.

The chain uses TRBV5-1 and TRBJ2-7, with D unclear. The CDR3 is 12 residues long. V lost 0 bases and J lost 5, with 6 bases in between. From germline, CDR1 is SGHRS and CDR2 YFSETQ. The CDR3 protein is CASSLVTHEQYF. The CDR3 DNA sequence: TGCGCCAGCAGCTTGGTTACCCACGAGCAGTACTTC.

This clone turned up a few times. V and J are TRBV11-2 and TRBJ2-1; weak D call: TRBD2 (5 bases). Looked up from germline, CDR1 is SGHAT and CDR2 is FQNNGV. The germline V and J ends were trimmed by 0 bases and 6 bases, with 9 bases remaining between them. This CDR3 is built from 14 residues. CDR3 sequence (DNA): TGTGCCAGCAGCTTAGAGAGGGTTGGCAATGAGCAGTTCTTC. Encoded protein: CASSLERVGNEQFF.

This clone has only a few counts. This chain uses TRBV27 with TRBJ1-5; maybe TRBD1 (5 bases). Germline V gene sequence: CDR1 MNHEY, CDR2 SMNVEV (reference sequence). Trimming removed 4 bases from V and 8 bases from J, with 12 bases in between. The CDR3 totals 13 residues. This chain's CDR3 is CASSSTLQEPQHF. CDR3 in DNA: TGTGCCAGCAGTTCTACGCTACAGGAGCCCCAGCATTTT.

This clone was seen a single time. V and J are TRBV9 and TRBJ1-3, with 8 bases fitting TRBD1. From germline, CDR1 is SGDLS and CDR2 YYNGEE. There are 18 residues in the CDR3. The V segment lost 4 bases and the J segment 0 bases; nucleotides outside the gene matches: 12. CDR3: CASSPPDRDRFSGNTIYF. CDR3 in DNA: TGTGCCAGCAGCCCTCCCGACCGGGACAGGTTCTCTGGAAACACCATATATTTT.

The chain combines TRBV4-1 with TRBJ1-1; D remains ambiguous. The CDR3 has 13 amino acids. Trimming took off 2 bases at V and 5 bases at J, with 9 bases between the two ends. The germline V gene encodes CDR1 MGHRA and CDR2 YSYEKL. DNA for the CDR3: TGCGCCAGCAGCCAAACTACCGGGACTGAAGCTTTCTTT. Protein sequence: CASSQTTGTEAFF.

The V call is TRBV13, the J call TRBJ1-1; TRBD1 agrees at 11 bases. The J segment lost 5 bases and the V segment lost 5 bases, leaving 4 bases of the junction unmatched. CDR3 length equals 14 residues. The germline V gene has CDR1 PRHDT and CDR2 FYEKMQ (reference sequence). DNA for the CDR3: TGTGCCAGCAGCGGACAGGGGGCGAGGACTGAAGCTTTCTTT. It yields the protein CASSGQGARTEAFF.

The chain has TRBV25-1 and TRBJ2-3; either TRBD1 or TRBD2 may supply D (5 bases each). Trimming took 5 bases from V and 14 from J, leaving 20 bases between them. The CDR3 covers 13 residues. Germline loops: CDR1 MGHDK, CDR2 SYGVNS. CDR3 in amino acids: CASSQRDGLLRYF. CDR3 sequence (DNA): TGTGCCAGCAGTCAAAGGGACGGACTTCTGAGGTATTTT.

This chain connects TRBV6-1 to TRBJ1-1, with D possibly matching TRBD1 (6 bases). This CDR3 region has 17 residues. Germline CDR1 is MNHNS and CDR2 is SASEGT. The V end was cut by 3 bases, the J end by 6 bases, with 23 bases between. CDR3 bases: TGTGCCAGCAGTGACCCTCTAGGGGCAGGGGCCCAATCTGAAGCTTTCTTT. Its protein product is CASSDPLGAGAQSEAFF.

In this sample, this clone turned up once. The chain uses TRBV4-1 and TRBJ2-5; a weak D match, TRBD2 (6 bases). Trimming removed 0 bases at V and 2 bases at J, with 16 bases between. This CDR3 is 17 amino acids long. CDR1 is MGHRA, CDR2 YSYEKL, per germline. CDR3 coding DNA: TGCGCCAGCAGCCAAGAAAATATGGGACTCACTCAAGAGACCCAGTACTTC. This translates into CASSQENMGLTQETQYF.

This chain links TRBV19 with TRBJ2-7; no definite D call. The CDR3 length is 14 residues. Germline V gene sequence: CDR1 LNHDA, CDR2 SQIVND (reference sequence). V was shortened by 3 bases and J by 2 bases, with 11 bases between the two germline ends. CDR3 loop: CASSIRSGAYEQYF. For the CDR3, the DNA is TGTGCCAGTAGTATCCGATCAGGCGCCTACGAGCAGTACTTC.

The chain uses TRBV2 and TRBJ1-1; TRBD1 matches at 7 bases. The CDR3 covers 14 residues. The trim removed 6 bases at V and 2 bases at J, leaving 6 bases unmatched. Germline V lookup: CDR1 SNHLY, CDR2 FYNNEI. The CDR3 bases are TGTGCCAGCAGAAAGACAGGGATCAACACTGAAGCTTTCTTT. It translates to CASRKTGINTEAFF. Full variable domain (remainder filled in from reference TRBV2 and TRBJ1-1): EPEVTQTPSHQVTQMGQEVILRCVPISNHLYFYWYRQILGQKVEFLVSFYNNEISEKSEIFDDQFSVERPDGSNFTLKIRSTKLEDSAMYFCASRKTGINTEAFFGQGTRLTVV.

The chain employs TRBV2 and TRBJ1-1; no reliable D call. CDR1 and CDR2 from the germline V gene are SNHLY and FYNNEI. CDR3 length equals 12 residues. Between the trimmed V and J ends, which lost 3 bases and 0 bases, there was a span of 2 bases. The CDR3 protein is CASSEMNTEAFF. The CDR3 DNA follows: TGTGCCAGCAGTGAGATGAACACTGAAGCTTTCTTT.

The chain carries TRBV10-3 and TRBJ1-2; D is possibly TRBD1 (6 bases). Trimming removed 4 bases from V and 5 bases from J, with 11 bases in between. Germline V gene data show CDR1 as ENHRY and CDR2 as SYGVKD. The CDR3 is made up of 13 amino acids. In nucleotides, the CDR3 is TGTGCCATCAGTGCTGGACAGAATTATGGCTACACCTTC. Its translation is CAISAGQNYGYTF.

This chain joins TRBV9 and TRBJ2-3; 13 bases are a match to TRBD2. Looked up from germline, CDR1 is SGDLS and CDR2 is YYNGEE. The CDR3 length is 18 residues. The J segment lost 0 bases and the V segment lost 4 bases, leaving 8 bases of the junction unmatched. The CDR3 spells CASSPSGLAGASTDTQYF. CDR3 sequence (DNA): TGTGCCAGCAGCCCTTCCGGACTAGCGGGGGCTAGCACAGATACGCAGTATTTT. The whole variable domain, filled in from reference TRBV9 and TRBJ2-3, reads DSGVTQTPKHLITATGQRVTLRCSPRSGDLSVYWYQQSLDQGLQFLIQYYNGEERAKGNILERFSAQQFPDLHSELNLSSLELGDSALYFCASSPSGLAGASTDTQYFGPGTRLTVL.

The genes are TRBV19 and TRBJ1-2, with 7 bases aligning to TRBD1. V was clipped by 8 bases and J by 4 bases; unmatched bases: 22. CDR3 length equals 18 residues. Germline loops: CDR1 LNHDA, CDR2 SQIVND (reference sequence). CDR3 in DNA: TGTGCCAGTGAGATGACGAGTGGGACAGCTAACCCAAGCTATGGCTACACCTTC. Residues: CASEMTSGTANPSYGYTF.

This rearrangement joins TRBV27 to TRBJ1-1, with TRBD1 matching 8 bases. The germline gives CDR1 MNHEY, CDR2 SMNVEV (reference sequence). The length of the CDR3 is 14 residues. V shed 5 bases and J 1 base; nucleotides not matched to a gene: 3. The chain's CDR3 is CASSQDRENTEAFF. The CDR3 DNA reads TGTGCCAGCAGTCAGGACAGGGAGAACACTGAAGCTTTCTTT.

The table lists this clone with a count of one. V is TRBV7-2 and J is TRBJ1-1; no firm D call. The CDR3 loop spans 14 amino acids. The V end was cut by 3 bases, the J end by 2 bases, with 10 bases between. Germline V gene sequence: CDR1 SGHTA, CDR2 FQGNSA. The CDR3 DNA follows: TGTGCCAGCAGCTTTAAGCCGGGCAACACTGAAGCTTTCTTT. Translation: CASSFKPGNTEAFF.

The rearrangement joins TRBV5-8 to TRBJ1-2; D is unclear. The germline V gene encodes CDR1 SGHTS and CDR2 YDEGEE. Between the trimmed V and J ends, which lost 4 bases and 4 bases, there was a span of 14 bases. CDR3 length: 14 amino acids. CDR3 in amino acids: CASSTDALGYGYTF. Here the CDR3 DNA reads TGTGCCAGCAGCACGGACGCGCTCGGCTATGGCTACACCTTC.

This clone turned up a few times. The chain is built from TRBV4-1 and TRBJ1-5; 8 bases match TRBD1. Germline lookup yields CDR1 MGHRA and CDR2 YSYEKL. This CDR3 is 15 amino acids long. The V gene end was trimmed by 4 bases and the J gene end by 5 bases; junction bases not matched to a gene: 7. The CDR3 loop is CASSLVPGGYQPQHF. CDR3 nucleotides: TGCGCCAGCAGCCTTGTCCCAGGGGGCTATCAGCCCCAGCATTTT.

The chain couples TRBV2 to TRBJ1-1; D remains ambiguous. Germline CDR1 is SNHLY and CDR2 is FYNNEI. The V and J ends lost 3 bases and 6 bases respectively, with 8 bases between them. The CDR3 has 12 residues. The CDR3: CASSEGGPEAFF. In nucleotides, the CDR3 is TGTGCCAGCAGTGAGGGTGGGCCTGAAGCTTTCTTT.

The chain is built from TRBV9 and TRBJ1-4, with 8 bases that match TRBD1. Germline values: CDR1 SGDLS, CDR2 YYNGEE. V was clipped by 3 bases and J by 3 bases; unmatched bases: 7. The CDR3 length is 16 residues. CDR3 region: CASSGTGGEANEKLFF. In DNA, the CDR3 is TGTGCCAGCAGCGGTACAGGGGGGGAAGCTAATGAAAAACTGTTTTTT.

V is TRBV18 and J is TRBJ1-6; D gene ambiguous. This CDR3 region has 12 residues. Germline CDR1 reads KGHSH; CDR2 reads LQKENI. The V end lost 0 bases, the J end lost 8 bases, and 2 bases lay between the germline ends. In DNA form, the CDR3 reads TGTGCCAGCTCACCACCGGATTCACCCCTCCACTTT. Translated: CASSPPDSPLHF. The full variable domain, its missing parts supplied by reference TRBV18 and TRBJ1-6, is NAGVMQNPRHLVRRRGQEARLRCSPMKGHSHVYWYRQLPEEGLKFMVYLQKENIIDESGMPKERFSAEFPKEGPSILRIQQVVRGDSAAYFCASSPPDSPLHFGNGTRLTVT.

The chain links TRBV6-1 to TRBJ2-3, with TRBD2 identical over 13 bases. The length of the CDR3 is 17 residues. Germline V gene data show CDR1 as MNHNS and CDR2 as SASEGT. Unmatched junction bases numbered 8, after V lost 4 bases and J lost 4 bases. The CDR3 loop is CASSGGRTSGGADTQYF. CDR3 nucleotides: TGTGCCAGCAGTGGGGGGAGGACTAGCGGGGGAGCAGATACGCAGTATTTT.